The entry that follows covers one T cell receptor beta chain sequence. The record originates from a study of T cell changes during pregnancy in multiple sclerosis. CDR1 and CDR2 (germline): SGHRS, YFSETQ. Trimming stripped 6 bases from V and 4 bases from J, with 11 bases between. The CDR3 covers 12 residues. Produced via immunoSEQ multiplex PCR; TCRdb's table is partial and in-frame only. The sample shows about 15,000 clones, roughly 83% of them seen only once. The V and J genes are TRBV5-1 and TRBJ2-7; maybe TRBD1 (5 bases). This material consisted of CD8+ T cells from peripheral blood mononuclear cells, taken after pregnancy. The origin of this receptor is a female donor in good health, enrolled as a control in a pregnancy study. DNA of the CDR3: TGCGCCAGCATCGTTTCAGGGTACGAGCAGTACTTC. Protein product: CASIVSGYEQYF.